These 21 T cell receptor beta chains were all obtained from the same sample, sequenced in a study of blood T cell repertoires in COVID-19. Using immunoSEQ multiplex PCR, the repertoire was profiled, and TCRdb retains in-frame clones only, with some absent. The table has approximately 110,000 clones, roughly 85% seen once. Source material: peripheral blood. The receptors here all came from a man aged 40-50 years with acute or convalescent COVID-19.

The CDR3 region is CASSQIPNRGLFF. The DNA for the CDR3 is TGTGCCAGCAGCCAAATTCCTAACAGGGGACTGTTTTTT. V is TRBV14 and J is TRBJ1-4, with 7 nucleotides matching TRBD1. Germline V gives CDR1 SGHDN, CDR2 FVKESK. J gave up 13 bases and V 2 bases, and 7 bases lay outside the gene matches. The CDR3 has 13 residues.

This clone appeared once. The genes are TRBV5-8 and TRBJ1-1, with D perhaps matching TRBD1 (5 bases). Deletions cut 2 bases from V and 1 base from J, with 6 bases between. Germline V gives CDR1 SGHTS, CDR2 YDEGEE. This CDR3 comprises 13 residues. CDR3 in DNA: TGTGCCAGCAGCTTTAGGGGGAACACTGAAGCTTTCTTT. It is translated as CASSFRGNTEAFF.

The J gene is TRBJ1-1, the V gene TRBV6-6, with TRBD1 matching 7 bases. V shed 6 bases, J shed 9 bases, and the junction held 4 bases outside the gene matches. From germline, CDR1 is MNHNY and CDR2 SVGAGI (reference sequence). CDR3 length: 11 amino acids. The CDR3, as DNA: TGTGCCAGCAGCCCGGACAGGAAAGCTTTCTTT. Its translation is CASSPDRKAFF.

The CDR3 sequence: CAWSPRGTFEAFF. The CDR3 DNA is TGTGCCTGGAGTCCCCGCGGGACTTTTGAAGCTTTCTTT. The chain combines TRBV30 with TRBJ1-1; possibly TRBD1 for D (5 bases). CDR1 and CDR2 (germline): GTSNPN, SVGIG (reference sequence). Trimming pared 2 bases from V and 7 bases from J, leaving 14 bases between. CDR3 length: 13 residues.

This chain joins TRBV2 and TRBJ1-2; a weak D match, TRBD1 (6 bases). V lost 2 bases to trimming and J lost 5 bases, with 27 bases between them. CDR1 is SNHLY, CDR2 FYNNEI, per germline. This CDR3 is built from 19 residues. As DNA, the CDR3 is TGTGCCAGCAGTGAATTAGTTGGGGGCCGGGGAGTTAGCGAATATGGCTACACCTTC. It specifies CASSELVGGRGVSEYGYTF.

The J gene is TRBJ1-1, the V gene TRBV29-1; TRBD1 matches at 10 bases. The CDR3 consists of 19 residues. The germline V gene has CDR1 SQVTM and CDR2 ANQGSEA. The V gene end was trimmed by 3 bases and the J gene end by 3 bases; junction bases not matched to a gene: 19. CDR3 amino acids: CSVDSLLTGGGQEDTEAFF. CDR3 nucleotides: TGCAGCGTTGATTCCCTCCTGACAGGGGGCGGACAGGAGGACACTGAAGCTTTCTTT.

This chain uses TRBV5-4 with TRBJ2-3, with TRBD2 identical over 9 bases. Germline V gene data show CDR1 as SGHNT and CDR2 as YYREEE (reference sequence). There are 12 residues in the CDR3. V lost 10 bases to trimming and J lost 6 bases; unmatched junction nucleotides: 6. The CDR3 DNA reads as TGTGCCGGCGGGGGGGCAGGGGATACGCAGTATTTT. Encoded protein: CAGGGAGDTQYF.

V and J are TRBV7-9 and TRBJ2-7, with 9 bases identical to TRBD1. This CDR3 has 17 residues. With 4 bases clipped from V and 0 bases from J, the junction kept 10 bases outside the gene matches. CDR1 and CDR2 from the germline V gene are SEHNR and FQNEAQ (reference sequence). The CDR3 nucleotides are TGTGCCAGCAGCTCGCCGGACGGGACAGGGAGCTCCTACGAGCAGTACTTC. It is translated as CASSSPDGTGSSYEQYF.

The chain couples TRBV19 to TRBJ1-2; 7 nucleotides line up with TRBD1. Germline V gene data show CDR1 as LNHDA and CDR2 as SQIVND (reference sequence). Trimming at V came to 7 bases and at J to 0 bases, leaving 8 bases not matched to a gene. The CDR3 has 15 amino acids. CDR3 sequence: CASNMDRSPNYGYTF. CDR3 nucleotide sequence: TGTGCCAGTAACATGGACAGGAGTCCTAACTATGGCTACACCTTC.

The V gene is TRBV7-2, the J gene TRBJ1-5; 7 nucleotides line up with TRBD1. This CDR3 is built from 15 residues. Germline assignment: CDR1 SGHTA and CDR2 FQGNSA. Trimming removed 6 bases from V and 5 bases from J; junction bases left unmatched: 10. The CDR3 region has the DNA TGTGCCAGCAGACCAGACAGGGATGTTTATCAGCCCCAGCATTTT. It encodes CASRPDRDVYQPQHF.

J is TRBJ2-5 and V is TRBV7-3, with D possibly being TRBD2 (5 bases). This CDR3 comprises 17 residues. Looked up from germline, CDR1 is SGHTA and CDR2 is FQGTGA. Trimming removed 3 bases at V and 0 bases at J, with 17 bases between. The CDR3 spells CASSFSGVERNQETQYF. The CDR3 DNA sequence: TGTGCCAGCAGCTTTAGTGGGGTAGAGCGGAACCAAGAGACCCAGTACTTC.

CDR3 amino acids: CASSYSGIDSPLHF. The CDR3 nucleotides read TGTGCCAGCAGTTACTCCGGGATAGATTCACCCCTCCACTTT. The chain couples TRBV6-6 to TRBJ1-6; D gene ambiguous. This CDR3 is 14 amino acids long. V lost 0 bases to trimming and J lost 8 bases, with 8 bases between them. Germline V lookup: CDR1 MNHNY, CDR2 SVGAGI (reference sequence).

Remarks on this clone: One junction end does not reproduce the germline sequence, and a read error may be involved. This sequence joins TRBV24-1 and TRBJ2-1; 7 positions agree with TRBD2. This CDR3 is 15 amino acids long. Germline CDR1 is KGHDR and CDR2 is SFDVKD. DNA of the CDR3: TGTGTCACCAGCAACCCCCGCGGGGGAATGAATGAGCAGTTCTTC. Encoded protein: CVTSNPRGGMNEQFF.

This clone occurred a few times. The J gene is TRBJ2-7, the V gene TRBV7-9; D gene unclear. Germline-derived CDR1 and CDR2 are SEHNR and FQNEAQ (reference sequence). Trimming pared 5 bases from V and 3 bases from J, leaving 5 bases between. The CDR3 spans 11 residues. The CDR3 sequence is CASSTGYEQYF. The CDR3 DNA is TGTGCCAGCAGCACGGGCTACGAGCAGTACTTC.

For this clone: The same CDR3 arises from other DNA sequences in this sample as well. The chain has TRBV27 and TRBJ2-2, with 7 bases that match TRBD1. V shed 4 bases, J shed 0 bases, and the junction held 5 bases outside the gene matches. The CDR3 runs 16 residues. Germline values: CDR1 MNHEY, CDR2 SMNVEV (reference sequence). The CDR3 here is CASSWGTVPNTGELFF. The CDR3, as DNA: TGTGCCAGCAGTTGGGGGACAGTTCCGAACACCGGGGAGCTGTTTTTT.

This chain links TRBV7-8 with TRBJ2-7; 11 bases are shared with TRBD2. V shed 6 bases, J shed 5 bases, and the junction held 9 bases outside the gene matches. The CDR3 has 15 amino acids. Germline V gene sequence: CDR1 SGHVS, CDR2 FQNEAQ. CDR3 bases: TGTGCCAGCAGTCGGTCTAGCGGGGGGTACCACGAGCAGTACTTC. It translates to CASSRSSGGYHEQYF.

The sample holds a few counts of this clone. CDR3 residues: CASSIELAGVNTGELFF. The CDR3 coding sequence is TGTGCCAGTAGTATAGAGCTAGCGGGGGTAAACACCGGGGAGCTGTTTTTT. This sequence joins TRBV19 and TRBJ2-2; 10 nucleotides align to TRBD2. The CDR3 sequence is 17 residues long. Germline V gives CDR1 LNHDA, CDR2 SQIVND (reference sequence). V gave up 0 bases and J gave up 2 bases; unmatched junction bases: 3.

DNA for the CDR3: TGTGCCAGCTCACCCGGACAGGGGGATTCCTACGAGCAGTACTTC. This codes for CASSPGQGDSYEQYF. The chain is built from TRBV18 and TRBJ2-7, with TRBD1 matching over 10 bases. V lost 3 bases to trimming and J lost 1 base; unmatched junction nucleotides: 3. The germline CDR1 and CDR2 sequences are KGHSH and LQKENI. The CDR3 extends over 15 amino acids.

The chain has TRBV9 and TRBJ1-2; 7 nucleotides agree with TRBD1. The CDR3 runs 14 residues. Germline trimming cut 4 bases from V and 7 bases from J; bases unmatched to any gene: 10. Germline V gene data show CDR1 as SGDLS and CDR2 as YYNGEE. CDR3 sequence: CASSTRGAGGGYTF. The CDR3 DNA reads as TGTGCCAGCAGCACCCGAGGGGCAGGGGGTGGCTACACCTTC.

The J gene is TRBJ2-5, the V gene TRBV7-2; possible D gene TRBD2, 6 bases. In germline, CDR1 is SGHTA, CDR2 FQGNSA. V lost 6 bases, J lost 4 bases, and 21 bases lay in between. The CDR3 is 16 amino acids. DNA of the CDR3: TGTGCCAGCAGTCCTCTTGAGACTAGATGGGGAGAGACCCAGTACTTC. Translation gives CASSPLETRWGETQYF.

This chain joins TRBV6-5 and TRBJ2-3; tentatively, D is TRBD2 (6 bases). CDR1 is MNHEY and CDR2 is SVGAGI in the germline V gene. V gave up 4 bases and J gave up 1 base, with 9 bases separating them. This CDR3 has 14 amino acids. CDR3 protein: CASSWTKGTDTQYF. CDR3 nucleotides: TGTGCCAGCAGTTGGACTAAAGGCACAGATACGCAGTATTTT.